Below are 9 T cell receptor beta chains sequenced from a single sample in a study of blood T cell repertoires in COVID-19. Sequenced by immunoSEQ multiplex PCR; TCRdb stores in-frame clones only, minus some. This sample has 150,000 to 180,000 clones, with roughly four fifths found just once. Sequencing used peripheral blood. The source is a woman aged 55 to 70 with COVID-19, enrolled during active disease.

CDR3 amino acids: CASSLATGTGIYNEQFF. The CDR3 bases are TGTGCCAGCAGCTTAGCCACCGGGACAGGGATCTACAATGAGCAGTTCTTC. The V and J genes are TRBV11-3 and TRBJ2-1, with 9 bases that match TRBD1. The CDR3 is 17 residues long. The junction had 7 bases not matched to a gene; V was cut back by 1 base and J by 3 bases. CDR1 and CDR2 from the germline V gene are SGHNT and YENEEA.

The rearrangement joins TRBV5-1 to TRBJ2-1; D possibly corresponds to TRBD1 (5 bases). V was cut by 3 bases and J by 9 bases, with 16 bases left in between. CDR1 and CDR2 (germline): SGHRS, YFSETQ. This CDR3 has 14 residues. The DNA of the CDR3 is TGCGCCAGCAGCTCCGATATAAACAGGTCTGAGCAGTTCTTC. Amino acids: CASSSDINRSEQFF.

The chain uses TRBV7-3 and TRBJ2-3; the D gene is possibly TRBD2 (6 bases). CDR1 is SGHTA and CDR2 is FQGTGA in the germline V gene. Trimming pared 5 bases from V and 0 bases from J, leaving 12 bases between. The CDR3 loop spans 15 amino acids. In DNA, the CDR3 is TGTGCCAGCAGCCACCTACGGGAGAGCACAGATACGCAGTATTTT. Its translation is CASSHLRESTDTQYF.

This rearrangement joins TRBV11-2 to TRBJ1-3; D unclear. The CDR3 has 15 residues. The germline V gene encodes CDR1 SGHAT and CDR2 FQNNGV. V was pared by 5 bases and J by 0 bases, with 11 bases between. The CDR3: CASSPQPSSGNTIYF. The CDR3 bases are TGTGCCAGCAGCCCACAGCCCTCCTCTGGAAACACCATATATTTT.

This clone showed up just once. This sequence joins TRBV5-8 and TRBJ1-1, with unresolved D. V was pared by 1 base and J by 5 bases, with 6 bases between. The CDR3 runs to 12 residues. Germline CDR1 is SGHTS and CDR2 is YDEGEE. The CDR3 DNA sequence: TGTGCCAGCAGCTTGTTAGCTACTGAAGCTTTCTTT. Its translation is CASSLLATEAFF.

The V call is TRBV18, the J call TRBJ1-5; D possibly corresponds to TRBD1 (5 bases). Trimming cost V 3 bases and J 4 bases, with 10 bases left between them. In germline, CDR1 is KGHSH, CDR2 LQKENI. The CDR3 has 14 amino acids. The CDR3 sequence: CASSPQKGNQPQHF. The CDR3 DNA is TGTGCCAGCTCACCTCAAAAGGGGAATCAGCCCCAGCATTTT.

The V and J genes are TRBV7-3 and TRBJ2-1; 9 nucleotides align to TRBD1. Germline-derived CDR1 and CDR2 are SGHTA and FQGTGA. There are 15 residues in the CDR3. After removal of 5 bases from V and 8 bases from J, the junction contained 10 bases not matched to a gene. The CDR3 DNA follows: TGTGCCAGCAGCGTAGGACAGGGGAGGCATTATGAGCAGTTCTTC. Its translation is CASSVGQGRHYEQFF.

J is TRBJ2-7 and V is TRBV2; D gene unclear. The CDR3 totals 12 residues. Germline V lookup: CDR1 SNHLY, CDR2 FYNNEI. Trimming removed 5 bases at V and 4 bases at J, with 9 bases between. The CDR3 here is CASSIINYEQYV. In DNA form, the CDR3 reads TGTGCCAGCAGTATCATCAATTACGAGCAGTACGTC.

The rearrangement uses TRBV5-1 and TRBJ2-5; D perhaps matches TRBD2 (6 bases). Trimming removed 2 bases at V and 5 bases at J, with 16 bases between. CDR3 length: 15 amino acids. Germline V gene lookup returns CDR1 SGHRS and CDR2 YFSETQ. The CDR3 DNA sequence: TGCGCCAGCAGCTTAGTTAGCGGCGGCATGGAGACCCAGTACTTC. As protein: CASSLVSGGMETQYF.